This TCR beta chain comes out of a study of blood T cells in healthy people across ages. Study-wide results and caveats: Because donor CMV status was unknown, expanded clonotype changes were possibly confounded.

The donors, healthy Caucasians from Russia, were aged about 6 to 100. Total RNA, at least 6 micrograms per sample, was extracted from PBMCs. Notes on this clonotype: Its antigen is as yet unknown.

There are 15 residues in the CDR3. V lost 3 bases, J lost 0 bases, and 8 bases lay in between. The V gene's germline CDR1 is MNHEY and CDR2 SMNVEV (reference sequence). It was with a sample-barcoded 5' primer and a J-beta primer mix that a second PCR of about 7 to 12 cycles was run. TCRdb reprocessed the 5' RACE reads with MiXCR, giving one entry per CDR3 protein. The sample shows hundreds of thousands of distinct CDR3 sequences, about 42% of them seen only once. Sequences were obtained from blood. V and J are TRBV27 and TRBJ1-4; D is unresolved. This clonotype originated in an elderly man in good health. The CDR3 nucleotides are TGTGCCAGCAGTTTTCAGCCTGCAACTAATGAAAAACTGTTTTTT. It translates to CASSFQPATNEKLFF.